These 31 T cell receptor beta chains came from one sample sequenced in a study of T cells in women clearing cervical HPV infection. Libraries were prepared by immunoSEQ multiplex PCR; TCRdb keeps only in-frame clonotypes and omits some of them. The ten most abundant clones cover over 5.5% of a sample with tens of thousands of clones. The sequencing sample was made of blood buffy coat. The receptors here all came from a woman aged 18-69 years with a cervical HPV16 infection that either progressed to CIN3+ or cleared (not recorded which).

Note on this clone: With the read ending 3 residues before the CDR3 end, the germline J gene is used to fill in that end. The chain combines TRBV19 with TRBJ2-1, with TRBD1 matching over 10 bases. The CDR3 loop spans 16 amino acids. CDR1 and CDR2 (germline): LNHDA, SQIVND (reference sequence). With 5 bases clipped from V and 7 bases from J, the junction kept 11 bases outside the gene matches. The sequenced CDR3 bases are TGTGCCAGTAGTGGACAGACAGGGGGCAGGGGTAATGAG. Translated, it gives CASSGQTGGRGNE. The CDR3 as a whole reads CASSGQTGGRGNEQFF.

On this clone itself: Read data end 3 residues before the CDR3 end; the end is taken from the germline J gene. V usage is TRBV20-1 and J usage is TRBJ2-2; 7 bases map to TRBD1. Per the germline V gene, CDR1 is DFQATT and CDR2 is SNEGSKA (reference sequence). V shed 0 bases and J 2 bases; nucleotides not matched to a gene: 3. This CDR3 comprises 15 residues. The CDR3 region is CSARDGTANTGELFF. CDR3 DNA (partial): TGCAGTGCTAGAGACGGGACAGCCAACACCGGGGAG.

In the case of this clone: The read finishes 3 residues shy of the CDR3 end, and the germline J gene is used to complete it. The chain employs TRBV19 and TRBJ2-7; possible D gene TRBD1, 5 bases. This CDR3 is built from 17 residues. Germline V gene data show CDR1 as LNHDA and CDR2 as SQIVND (reference sequence). V gave up 5 bases and J gave up 6 bases, with 26 bases separating them. The CDR3 region is CASSSSDDSPLRGEQYF. The CDR3 DNA, read in part, is TGTGCCAGTAGTTCCTCGGACGACAGCCCCTTGCGAGGCGAG.

Of note for this clone: The observed sequence ends 3 residues before the CDR3 terminus, with the missing tail filled in from the germline J gene. The chain carries TRBV7-3 and TRBJ2-3, with TRBD2 matching over 10 bases. CDR3 length equals 17 residues. Germline CDR1 and CDR2: SGHTA and FQGTGA. V shed 4 bases, J shed 3 bases, and the junction held 10 bases outside the gene matches. CDR3: CASSSGVGTSATDTQYF. Partial CDR3 DNA: TGTGCCAGCAGCTCAGGGGTTGGGACTAGCGCTACAGATACG.

Of note for this clone: The read halts 3 residues ahead of the CDR3 end, with the missing end drawn from the germline J gene. The chain employs TRBV11-2 and TRBJ1-4; TRBD1 matches at 10 bases. The CDR3 extends over 14 amino acids. Germline lookup yields CDR1 SGHAT and CDR2 FQNNGV. V gave up 3 bases and J gave up 7 bases; unmatched junction bases: 2. The covered CDR3 bases are TGTGCCAGCAGCTTCAGACAGGGGGCTGAAAAA. Protein: CASSFRQGAEK. The complete CDR3 sequence is CASSFRQGAEKLFF.

Notes on this clone: Coverage ceases 3 residues before the CDR3 finishes, and the germline J gene fills in the end. V gene TRBV19 combines with J gene TRBJ1-2; no definite D call. Germline CDR1 and CDR2: LNHDA and SQIVND (reference sequence). The CDR3 consists of 16 residues. CDR3 in amino acids: CASDPLVGGSKSDYTF. The DNA read from the CDR3 is TGTGCCAGCGATCCCCTTGTGGGCGGGAGTAAAAGTGAC.

Remarks on this clone: The CDR3 goes on 3 residues after the read ends, and that part is filled in from the germline J gene. The chain is built from TRBV12-3 or TRBV12-4 and TRBJ2-7; TRBD1 matches 8 bases. V lost 5 bases and J lost 3; bases outside the gene matches: 12. CDR3 size: 16 residues. The CDR3 sequence is CASSPRTGPGLYEQYF. The CDR3 bases that were read are TGTGCCAGCAGTCCCCGGACAGGGCCAGGACTCTACGAG.

Of note for this clone: The read comes to an end 3 residues before the CDR3 does, leaving the germline J gene to fill in the end. The chain carries TRBV5-1 and TRBJ1-2; no firm D call. The CDR3 runs 14 residues. Looked up from germline, CDR1 is SGHRS and CDR2 is YFSETQ. CDR3 in amino acids: CASSQAPGSYDYTF. CDR3 bases read: TGCGCCAGCAGCCAAGCCCCGGGGTCCTACGAC.

On this clone itself: Read data end 3 residues before the CDR3 end; the end is taken from the germline J gene. The rearrangement joins TRBV5-6 to TRBJ2-7; D not certain. The CDR3 covers 14 residues. CDR1 and CDR2 (germline): SGHDT, YYEEEE. Trimming left V 4 bases short and J 2 bases short, with 13 bases between. CDR3 DNA, as far as it was read: TGTGCCAGCAGCCACGCGGCGGTTACCTACGAG. Residues: CASSHAAVTYE. The CDR3 in its entirety is CASSHAAVTYEQYF.

A remark on this clone: With the read ending 3 residues before the CDR3 end, the germline J gene is used to fill in that end. This chain links TRBV19 with TRBJ1-2, with a weak D call TRBD1 (6 bases). Germline assignment: CDR1 LNHDA and CDR2 SQIVND (reference sequence). This CDR3 is built from 14 residues. The chain's CDR3 is CASSSDSARVTYTF. The part of the CDR3 DNA that was read is TGTGCCAGTAGTTCGGACAGTGCCCGAGTTACC.

Concerning this clone itself: The CDR3 extends 3 residues past the end of the read, so its final part is completed from the germline J gene. This rearrangement joins TRBV11-2 to TRBJ2-3; 8 bases fit TRBD1. The CDR3 is 15 amino acids. Germline V gene data show CDR1 as SGHAT and CDR2 as FQNNGV. The ends lost 1 base at V and 5 bases at J; junction bases unmatched: 5. The CDR3 DNA, read in part, is TGTGCCAGCAGCTTAGGGACAGGGTTAGGAGATACG. Its protein is CASSLGTGLGDT. The CDR3 reads in full as CASSLGTGLGDTQYF.

Worth noting for this clone: The read comes to an end 3 residues before the CDR3 does, leaving the germline J gene to fill in the end. The chain joins TRBV19 to TRBJ1-5; D is perhaps TRBD1 (5 bases). V lost 8 bases to trimming and J lost 0 bases, with 11 bases between them. This CDR3 comprises 14 residues. CDR1 and CDR2 (germline): LNHDA, SQIVND (reference sequence). The part of the CDR3 DNA that was read is TGTGCCAGTTCAACTACAGGTAGCAATCAGCCC. The encoded protein is CASSTTGSNQP. The entire CDR3 sequence reads CASSTTGSNQPQHF.

Comment on this clone: The read ends 3 residues shy of where the CDR3 ends; the end is completed using the germline J gene. The gene calls are TRBV20-1 and TRBJ2-1, with TRBD2 as a possible D gene (6 bases). Trimming left V 1 base short and J 1 base short, with 8 bases between. The CDR3 runs to 14 residues. From germline, CDR1 is DFQATT and CDR2 SNEGSKA (reference sequence). Partial CDR3 DNA: TGCAGTGCTAGAGCGGGGACTTCCTACAATGAG. Its protein is CSARAGTSYNE. The full CDR3 protein is CSARAGTSYNEQFF.

Turning to this clone: The read comes to an end 3 residues before the CDR3 does, leaving the germline J gene to fill in the end. This chain connects TRBV18 to TRBJ2-3; 9 nucleotides agree with TRBD1. CDR1 and CDR2 (germline): KGHSH, LQKENI. This CDR3 spans 15 amino acids. The CDR3 sequence: CASSAGTGINQPQYF. CDR3 DNA (partial): TGTGCCAGCTCAGCCGGGACAGGGATAAATCAGCCG. Variable domain in full (rest from reference TRBV18 and TRBJ2-3): NAGVMQNPRHLVRRRGQEARLRCSPMKGHSHVYWYRQLPEEGLKFMVYLQKENIIDESGMPKERFSAEFPKEGPSILRIQQVVRGDSAAYFCASSAGTGINQPQYFGPGTRLTVL.

As for this clone: The read halts 3 residues ahead of the CDR3 end, with the missing end drawn from the germline J gene. V usage is TRBV18 and J usage is TRBJ2-2; D is perhaps TRBD2 (5 bases). The CDR3 loop spans 18 amino acids. The ends were cut back, 2 bases at V and 3 bases at J, with 19 bases in the middle. Per germline, CDR1 KGHSH and CDR2 LQKENI. The CDR3 loop reads CASSPRRSDWSYTGELFF. The CDR3 DNA, read in part, is TGTGCCAGCTCACCAAGGAGGAGCGACTGGTCTTACACCGGGGAG.

Details on this clone: The read comes to an end 3 residues before the CDR3 does, leaving the germline J gene to fill in the end. V gene TRBV28 combines with J gene TRBJ2-2; 10 bases map to TRBD1. The V and J ends lost 3 bases and 4 bases, in that order; junction bases with no gene match: 2. Germline V lookup: CDR1 MDHEN, CDR2 SYDVKM. The CDR3 has 15 amino acids. CDR3 amino acids: CASSLRTGGTGELFF. The part of the CDR3 DNA that was read is TGTGCCAGCAGTTTGAGGACAGGGGGCACCGGGGAG.

Concerning this clone: The read comes to an end 3 residues before the CDR3 does, leaving the germline J gene to fill in the end. This rearrangement joins TRBV10-3 to TRBJ1-5; TRBD1 matches at 8 bases. The CDR3 spans 13 residues. The germline V gene has CDR1 ENHRY and CDR2 SYGVKD. The V segment lost 7 bases and the J segment 7 bases; nucleotides outside the gene matches: 6. CDR3 protein: CAITQDRAQPQHF. The covered CDR3 bases are TGTGCCATCACTCAGGACAGGGCCCAGCCC.

On this clone: Read coverage stops 3 residues before the CDR3 terminus; the germline J gene supplies the remainder. The chain carries TRBV20-1 and TRBJ2-1; D is ambiguous. Germline V CDR1 and CDR2: DFQATT, SNEGSKA (reference sequence). This CDR3 contains 14 residues. V was clipped by 8 bases and J by 7 bases, with 21 bases between them. The sequenced CDR3 bases are TGCAGTTCCCCCAGTAGCCTCTTATCTAATGAG. Residues: CSSPSSLLSNE. The CDR3 reads in full as CSSPSSLLSNEQFF.

Details on this clone: At one end, the junction sequence differs from germline, possibly due to a read error. The read falls 3 residues short of the CDR3 end, and the missing part is taken from the germline J gene. Other DNA sequences from this sample encode an identical CDR3 as well. The rearrangement joins TRBV18 to TRBJ1-3, with D maybe TRBD1 (6 bases). Germline CDR1 and CDR2: KGHSH and LQKENI. There are 15 residues in the CDR3. The CDR3 is CASSQQGDAGNTIYF. The sequenced part of the CDR3 DNA is TGTGCCAGCTCACAACAGGGCGACGCTGGAAACACT.

Points on this clone: Read coverage stops 3 residues before the CDR3 terminus; the germline J gene supplies the remainder. The rearrangement joins TRBV5-6 to TRBJ2-2; D may be TRBD1 (6 bases). Trimming stripped 4 bases from V and 5 bases from J, with 12 bases between. Germline V gene data show CDR1 as SGHDT and CDR2 as YYEEEE. The CDR3 sequence is 14 residues long. The CDR3: CASSLVRGTGELFF. The sequenced part of the CDR3 DNA is TGTGCCAGCAGCCTCGTAAGGGGGACCGGGGAG.

With respect to this clone: The sequenced fragment ends 3 residues before the CDR3 boundary, so the rest is inferred from the germline J gene. This chain links TRBV19 with TRBJ2-7; a weak D match, TRBD1 (6 bases). Germline-derived CDR1 and CDR2 are LNHDA and SQIVND (reference sequence). This CDR3 spans 14 amino acids. The V gene lost 3 bases and the J gene lost 4 bases, with 13 bases spanning the gap. The CDR3 DNA, read in part, is TGTGCCAGTAGTATTACTAGTGGGACATACGAG. Amino acids: CASSITSGTYE. The CDR3 reads in full as CASSITSGTYEQYF.

A note on this clone: The missing CDR3 end, 3 residues past where the read stops, is filled in from the germline J gene. V gene TRBV5-1 combines with J gene TRBJ1-4; 8 bases align to TRBD1. The junction had 6 bases not matched to a gene; V was cut back by 4 bases and J by 7 bases. From germline, CDR1 is SGHRS and CDR2 YFSETQ. The CDR3 covers 14 residues. The CDR3: CASSIQGAGEKLFF. CDR3 bases read: TGCGCCAGCAGCATTCAGGGGGCGGGTGAAAAA.

A note on this clone: The read finishes 3 residues shy of the CDR3 end, and the germline J gene is used to complete it. This chain joins TRBV6-2 or TRBV6-3 and TRBJ1-5; the D gene is possibly TRBD1 (5 bases). Germline V lookup: CDR1 MNHEY, CDR2 SVGEGT. V dropped 7 bases and J dropped 5 bases, with 9 bases sitting between them. This CDR3 contains 12 residues. CDR3 amino acids: CASNKGDQPQHF. The sequenced part of the CDR3 DNA is TGTGCCAGCAACAAAGGGGATCAGCCC.

Notes on this clone: From the germline J gene comes the end of the CDR3, since the read stops 3 residues before it. The chain combines TRBV19 with TRBJ1-6, with D hard to call. CDR3 size: 14 residues. The germline V and J ends were trimmed by 6 bases and 7 bases, with 13 bases remaining between them. The germline V gene has CDR1 LNHDA and CDR2 SQIVND (reference sequence). CDR3 bases read: TGTGCCAGTAGGGTGGCCAGTCTCAATTCACCC. Translating it yields CASRVASLNSP. The whole CDR3 region reads CASRVASLNSPLHF.

On this clone: Read sequence stops 3 residues before the CDR3 end, and the germline J gene provides the missing end. V and J are TRBV7-3 and TRBJ2-5; perhaps TRBD1 as D (5 bases). Germline V lookup: CDR1 SGHTA, CDR2 FQGTGA. The CDR3 loop spans 15 amino acids. CDR3 in amino acids: CASSTGDWGSDTQYF. The covered CDR3 bases are TGTGCCAGCAGCACAGGCGACTGGGGCTCAGATACC.

Notes on this clone: The read ends 3 residues early relative to the CDR3; the germline J gene fills the gap. V and J are TRBV20-1 and TRBJ2-2, with D tentatively TRBD2 (6 bases). V gave up 5 bases and J gave up 9 bases, with 16 bases separating them. This CDR3 contains 13 residues. Germline-derived CDR1 and CDR2 are DFQATT and SNEGSKA (reference sequence). CDR3 sequence: CSAQPRSGRELFF. The DNA read from the CDR3 is TGCAGTGCTCAGCCACGTAGCGGTAGGGAG.

With respect to this clone: The missing CDR3 end, 3 residues past where the read stops, is filled in from the germline J gene. V and J are TRBV5-1 and TRBJ2-7; a possible D gene is TRBD1 (5 bases). This CDR3 has 15 amino acids. Germline V lookup: CDR1 SGHRS, CDR2 YFSETQ. The germline V and J ends were trimmed by 4 bases and 5 bases, with 19 bases remaining between them. The sequenced part of the CDR3 DNA is TGCGCCAGCAGCCACTCCGGCAGGGCCTCGCACGAG. The encoded protein is CASSHSGRASHE. The full CDR3 protein is CASSHSGRASHEQYF. The full variable domain, its missing parts supplied by reference TRBV5-1 and TRBJ2-7, is KAGVTQTPRYLIKTRGQQVTLSCSPISGHRSVSWYQQTPGQGLQFLFEYFSETQRNKGNFPGRFSGRQFSNSRSEMNVSTLELGDSALYLCASSHSGRASHEQYFGPGTRLTVT.

Worth noting for this clone: Read data end 3 residues before the CDR3 end; the end is taken from the germline J gene. The rearrangement links TRBV4-2 to TRBJ1-3; D is unclear. CDR1 is LGHNA, CDR2 YNFKEQ, per germline. The CDR3 sequence is 15 residues long. V shed 0 bases and J shed 3 bases, with 9 bases lying between them. The CDR3 loop reads CASSQDTVGGNTIYF. The CDR3 bases that were read are TGTGCCAGCAGCCAAGATACTGTCGGTGGAAACACC.

Note on this clone: The read gets to within 3 residues of the CDR3 end, and the germline J gene fills in the rest. The rearrangement uses TRBV13 and TRBJ1-2, with D possibly matching TRBD1 (5 bases). This CDR3 is 15 amino acids long. From germline, CDR1 is PRHDT and CDR2 FYEKMQ (reference sequence). CDR3 in amino acids: CASSLRGTYTDTYTF. CDR3 DNA (partial): TGTGCCAGCAGCTTACGCGGGACTTACACAGATACC.

A word on this clone: The read finishes 3 residues shy of the CDR3 end, and the germline J gene is used to complete it. The chain joins TRBV2 to TRBJ1-1; TRBD1 agrees at 7 bases. V trimming: 1 base; J trimming: 0 bases; junction bases outside the gene matches: 5. CDR3 length: 16 amino acids. The germline V gene encodes CDR1 SNHLY and CDR2 FYNNEI. The CDR3 is CASSEDRGHLNTEAFF. CDR3 bases read: TGTGCCAGCAGTGAAGACAGGGGCCATTTGAACACTGAA.

For this clone: Read data end 3 residues before the CDR3 end; the end is taken from the germline J gene. The J gene is TRBJ2-7, the V gene TRBV20-1, with 8 bases identical to TRBD2. CDR1 is DFQATT, CDR2 SNEGSKA, per germline (reference sequence). The junction had 17 bases not matched to a gene; V was cut back by 3 bases and J by 1 base. The CDR3 consists of 18 residues. The CDR3 bases that were read are TGCAGTGCTAGGAAAATCGGGAGCGGGAGTTATGCTTCCTACGAG. Its protein is CSARKIGSGSYASYE. The whole CDR3 sequence reads CSARKIGSGSYASYEQYF.